The entry that follows covers one T cell receptor (beta chain) sequence. The protocol was immunoSEQ multiplex PCR, while the TCRdb copy is restricted to in-frame clones and leaves out a portion. The data show some 600,000 clones, around 96% seen once. The record originates from a study of shared clonotypes between healthy human individuals. Study-level background: The cohort had two women and a few men, ages 18 to 49.

The ends were cut back, 4 bases at V and 10 bases at J, with 26 bases in the middle. This CDR3 is 16 amino acids long. In germline, CDR1 is SGHVS, CDR2 FQNEAQ. Naive-designated CD8 cells lacked CD45RO, were positively enriched for CCR7, and omitted terminally differentiated effector memory CD45RA+ cells. This clonotype was sampled from a woman in her 30s in good health. The chain carries TRBV7-8 and TRBJ2-7, with D possibly being TRBD1 or TRBD2 (6 bases each). The material sequenced was naive CD8+ T cells sorted from blood. The CDR3 loop is CASSSPALGGDLRQYF. As DNA, the CDR3 is TGTGCCAGCAGCTCCCCAGCGTTGGGGGGCGATTTAAGACAGTACTTC.